The 31 T cell receptor beta chains listed next were all sequenced from one sample in a study of vaccination and CD4 T cells after COVID-19. A single record per CDR3 protein comes from TCRdb applying MiXCR to the PCR reads. The sample contains around 37,000 distinct CDR3 sequences, around 33% of which appear only once. Time point indicated: late sampling 161 to 241 days after vaccination in a few convalescent patients. The material sequenced was CD4+ T cells from blood, taken about 7 months after SARS-CoV-2 vaccination. These receptors came from a human donor who had recovered from COVID-19.

The V call is TRBV28, the J call TRBJ1-5, with no clear D. V lost 6 bases and J 2 bases, leaving 11 bases between the germline ends. From germline, CDR1 is MDHEN and CDR2 SYDVKM. The CDR3 runs 14 residues. The CDR3 coding sequence is TGTGCCAGCAGGGAAGTTCTTGGCAATCAGCCCCAGCATTTT. Translation: CASREVLGNQPQHF.

The rearrangement links TRBV20-1 to TRBJ2-1; the match to TRBD2 covers 11 bases. The CDR3 is 15 amino acids. The V segment lost 0 bases and the J segment 9 bases; nucleotides outside the gene matches: 7. Germline loops: CDR1 DFQATT, CDR2 SNEGSKA (reference sequence). CDR3 nucleotide sequence: TGCAGTGCTAGAGATCTGACTAGCGGGATCGGTGAGCAGTTCTTC. This gives the protein CSARDLTSGIGEQFF.

CDR3 nucleotide sequence: TGCGCCAGCAGCCAAGGCACACTAGCGACCCAAGAGACCCAGTACTTC. Its translation is CASSQGTLATQETQYF. V usage is TRBV4-1 and J usage is TRBJ2-5; TRBD2 agrees at 7 bases. J was trimmed by 1 base and V by 1 base; bases with no gene match: 6. Looked up from germline, CDR1 is MGHRA and CDR2 is YSYEKL. CDR3 size: 16 residues.

The chain employs TRBV6-1 and TRBJ2-3; the match to TRBD1 covers 11 bases. CDR3 length: 15 amino acids. Germline V lookup: CDR1 MNHNS, CDR2 SASEGT. V lost 7 bases, J lost 3 bases, and 6 bases stayed unmatched. CDR3 sequence reads: CASTEGQGVTDTQYF. CDR3 bases: TGTGCCAGCACCGAGGGACAGGGGGTTACAGATACGCAGTATTTT.

The chain has TRBV19 and TRBJ1-5, with a weak D call TRBD1 (6 bases). The CDR3 consists of 15 residues. Germline lookup yields CDR1 LNHDA and CDR2 SQIVND (reference sequence). Trimming pared 7 bases from V and 7 bases from J, leaving 20 bases between. The CDR3 here is CASTSIYRDEQPQHF. The CDR3 DNA reads as TGTGCCAGTACCTCAATTTACAGGGACGAACAGCCCCAGCATTTT.

The chain uses TRBV18 and TRBJ2-5; 8 nucleotides line up with TRBD2. This CDR3 is built from 15 residues. Trimming cost V 2 bases and J 3 bases; bases outside gene matches: 5. Germline V gene sequence: CDR1 KGHSH, CDR2 LQKENI. CDR3: CASSPSLAGEETQYF. The DNA for the CDR3 is TGTGCCAGCTCACCAAGCCTAGCGGGTGAAGAGACCCAGTACTTC. Supplemented by reference TRBV18 and TRBJ2-5, the full variable domain reads NAGVMQNPRHLVRRRGQEARLRCSPMKGHSHVYWYRQLPEEGLKFMVYLQKENIIDESGMPKERFSAEFPKEGPSILRIQQVVRGDSAAYFCASSPSLAGEETQYFGPGTRLLVL.

This sequence joins TRBV7-9 and TRBJ2-7; no clear D. This CDR3 is 13 amino acids long. Germline-derived CDR1 and CDR2 are SEHNR and FQNEAQ (reference sequence). V was pared by 5 bases and J by 5 bases, with 13 bases between. The CDR3 sequence is CASSPVGDDEQYF. CDR3 in DNA: TGTGCCAGCAGCCCCGTTGGTGACGACGAGCAGTACTTC.

The V and J genes are TRBV30 and TRBJ1-2; tentative D call: TRBD1 (5 bases). The CDR3 has 15 residues. Trimming shortened V by 4 bases and J by 3 bases, and 18 bases separated the two germline ends. CDR1 is GTSNPN, CDR2 SVGIG, per germline (reference sequence). In DNA, the CDR3 is TGTGCCTGGACCATCCGGGACCCAAGGGACTATGGCTACACCTTC. Protein product: CAWTIRDPRDYGYTF.

This clonotype has just a few counts. This chain links TRBV7-9 with TRBJ1-6; D is undetermined. Germline V gives CDR1 SEHNR, CDR2 FQNEAQ (reference sequence). The V end lost 4 bases, the J end lost 7 bases, and 14 bases lay between the germline ends. The CDR3 sequence is 15 residues long. The CDR3: CASSSYRTENSPLHF. The DNA for the CDR3 is TGTGCCAGCAGCTCCTACCGGACTGAGAATTCACCCCTCCACTTT.

This clonotype was seen only a few times. The chain couples TRBV2 to TRBJ2-3; D possibly matches TRBD1 or TRBD2 (6 bases each). The CDR3 runs to 14 residues. The V gene's germline CDR1 is SNHLY and CDR2 FYNNEI. Trimming took 3 bases from V and 4 from J, leaving 11 bases between them. The CDR3 DNA reads TGTGCCAGCAGTGATGGGGGGCCCGCAGATACGCAGTATTTT. Translating it yields CASSDGGPADTQYF.

This clonotype was picked up a small number of times. The genes are TRBV6-1 and TRBJ2-7; tentatively, D is TRBD1 (6 bases). This CDR3 spans 14 amino acids. Germline V lookup: CDR1 MNHNS, CDR2 SASEGT. The V and J ends lost 8 bases and 0 bases respectively, with 14 bases between them. CDR3 residues: CASRTQQGSYEQYF. CDR3 sequence (DNA): TGTGCCAGCCGGACCCAACAGGGCTCCTACGAGCAGTACTTC.

This clonotype was picked up a small number of times. J is TRBJ2-7 and V is TRBV28; perhaps TRBD1 as D (6 bases). Trimming removed 5 bases at V and 3 bases at J, with 11 bases between. Germline V gene lookup returns CDR1 MDHEN and CDR2 SYDVKM. The length of the CDR3 is 13 residues. Here the CDR3 reads CASSPGQYYEQYF. CDR3 coding DNA: TGTGCCAGCAGTCCGGGACAATACTACGAGCAGTACTTC.

The gene calls are TRBV28 and TRBJ2-1, with TRBD2 matching 7 bases. This CDR3 is 13 amino acids long. Per germline, CDR1 MDHEN and CDR2 SYDVKM. J was trimmed by 3 bases and V by 7 bases; bases with no gene match: 3. The CDR3: CASKGTIYNEQFF. For the CDR3, the DNA is TGTGCCAGCAAGGGGACTATCTACAATGAGCAGTTCTTC.

CDR3 amino acids: CASRTEQGGDGYTF. In nucleotides, the CDR3 is TGTGCCAGCAGGACGGAACAGGGTGGTGATGGCTACACCTTC. The chain couples TRBV27 to TRBJ1-2; D is perhaps TRBD1 (6 bases). V lost 6 bases to trimming and J lost 6 bases, with 17 bases between them. The CDR3 runs 14 residues. CDR1 and CDR2 (germline): MNHEY, SMNVEV (reference sequence).

This chain's CDR3 is CASSPSSTDTQYF. The CDR3 nucleotides read TGTGCCAGCAGTCCCAGTAGCACAGATACGCAGTATTTT. V is TRBV27 and J is TRBJ2-3, with D unclear. CDR3 size: 13 residues. Trimming pared 5 bases from V and 0 bases from J, leaving 6 bases between. Germline-derived CDR1 and CDR2 are MNHEY and SMNVEV (reference sequence).

This clonotype was recorded a few times. The chain joins TRBV28 to TRBJ2-3; D perhaps matches TRBD2 (6 bases). Between the trimmed V and J ends, which lost 6 bases and 0 bases, there was a span of 13 bases. The CDR3 contains 15 residues. Per the germline V gene, CDR1 is MDHEN and CDR2 is SYDVKM. The CDR3 coding sequence is TGTGCCAGCAGGGGACTCCAGTTTAGCACAGATACGCAGTATTTT. Its protein is CASRGLQFSTDTQYF.

J is TRBJ2-3 and V is TRBV14, with TRBD1 as a possible D gene (6 bases). Trimming pared 6 bases from V and 5 bases from J, leaving 15 bases between. Germline loops: CDR1 SGHDN, CDR2 FVKESK. This CDR3 has 14 amino acids. The CDR3 region is CASRTTGKIDTQYF. CDR3 DNA: TGTGCCAGCAGGACAACAGGGAAGATAGATACGCAGTATTTT.

This clonotype has a handful of counts. The rearrangement links TRBV7-9 to TRBJ2-1, with D maybe TRBD2 (5 bases). With 1 base removed from V and 3 bases from J, the gap between germline ends came to 10 bases. The CDR3 runs to 15 residues. The germline CDR1 and CDR2 sequences are SEHNR and FQNEAQ (reference sequence). CDR3 loop: CASSLGGTSYNEQFF. CDR3 nucleotide sequence: TGTGCCAGCAGCTTAGGCGGAACTAGCTACAATGAGCAGTTCTTC.

The chain recombines TRBV6-1 with TRBJ2-5, with D unresolved. Trimming stripped 1 base from V and 5 bases from J, with 11 bases between. Germline assignment: CDR1 MNHNS and CDR2 SASEGT. The CDR3 is 14 amino acids. In nucleotides, the CDR3 is TGTGCCAGCAGTGAAGGGCCAGCAGTGGAGACCCAGTACTTC. Protein product: CASSEGPAVETQYF.

The V and J genes are TRBV7-9 and TRBJ1-1; no firm D call. The CDR3 loop spans 14 amino acids. Per the germline V gene, CDR1 is SEHNR and CDR2 is FQNEAQ (reference sequence). V lost 3 bases, J lost 0 bases, and 8 bases lay in between. The CDR3 DNA follows: TGTGCCAGCAGCTTTAAAACAGTGAACACTGAAGCTTTCTTT. Translation gives CASSFKTVNTEAFF.

The sample holds one count of this clonotype. This rearrangement joins TRBV2 to TRBJ2-3, with unresolved D. Germline CDR1 reads SNHLY; CDR2 reads FYNNEI. CDR3 length equals 16 residues. V lost 7 bases and J 1 base, leaving 18 bases between the germline ends. The CDR3 DNA sequence: TGTGCCAGCACCCCGACCCAGAGGTTGGGCACAGATACGCAGTATTTT. As protein: CASTPTQRLGTDTQYF.

The rearrangement joins TRBV29-1 to TRBJ2-3, with 7 nucleotides matching TRBD1. J lost 1 base, V lost 6 bases, and 7 bases had no gene match. Germline lookup yields CDR1 SQVTM and CDR2 ANQGSEA. The CDR3 has 14 residues. CDR3: CSVYDRVGTDTQYF. The CDR3 DNA sequence: TGCAGCGTCTACGACAGGGTGGGCACAGATACGCAGTATTTT.

This clonotype was recorded a few times. V and J are TRBV20-1 and TRBJ2-7; D is possibly TRBD1 (5 bases). The V end was cut by 8 bases, the J end by 5 bases, with 16 bases between. The CDR3 is 12 residues long. The germline CDR1 and CDR2 sequences are DFQATT and SNEGSKA (reference sequence). The CDR3 region is CSLSQGINEQYF. CDR3 sequence (DNA): TGCAGTCTTTCCCAGGGTATCAACGAGCAGTACTTC.

This clonotype was seen only a few times. This chain's CDR3 is CASSYSTGRAQDFTDTQYF. In DNA, the CDR3 is TGTGCCAGCAGTTACTCGACGGGTCGCGCTCAGGACTTCACAGATACGCAGTATTTT. This chain links TRBV6-5 with TRBJ2-3, with a tentative D call TRBD2 (5 bases). The CDR3 spans 19 residues. Trimming pared 0 bases from V and 2 bases from J, leaving 21 bases between. Germline V CDR1 and CDR2: MNHEY, SVGAGI.

The chain is built from TRBV28 and TRBJ2-7, with D possibly being TRBD1 (6 bases). Deletions cut 7 bases from V and 2 bases from J, with 12 bases between. Per germline, CDR1 MDHEN and CDR2 SYDVKM. The CDR3 runs 13 residues. DNA of the CDR3: TGTGCCAGCAACAGGAACAGGGCCTACGAGCAGTACTTC. This encodes CASNRNRAYEQYF.

In this sample, this clonotype turned up a few times. This chain uses TRBV20-1 with TRBJ1-5; 10 bases are shared with TRBD1. CDR3 length equals 14 residues. Germline assignment: CDR1 DFQATT and CDR2 SNEGSKA (reference sequence). The V segment lost 6 bases and the J segment 6 bases; nucleotides outside the gene matches: 8. In DNA form, the CDR3 reads TGCAGTGCAGCTACGGGACAGGGGCGTCAGCCCCAGCATTTT. Translated, it gives CSAATGQGRQPQHF.

This chain joins TRBV7-9 and TRBJ2-7, with 8 bases that match TRBD2. Germline CDR1 reads SEHNR; CDR2 reads FQNEAQ (reference sequence). J gave up 5 bases and V 3 bases, and 6 bases lay outside the gene matches. The CDR3 is 14 residues long. CDR3 loop: CASSFLREGNEQYF. In nucleotides, the CDR3 is TGTGCCAGCAGCTTTCTACGGGAGGGGAACGAGCAGTACTTC.

This sequence joins TRBV6-1 and TRBJ2-7; 8 bases align to TRBD2. This CDR3 region has 16 residues. Germline V gene data show CDR1 as MNHNS and CDR2 as SASEGT. The ends lost 6 bases at V and 2 bases at J; junction bases unmatched: 12. This CDR3 is CASSDLGREGTYEQYF. CDR3 in DNA: TGTGCCAGCAGCGATCTGGGTCGGGAGGGAACCTACGAGCAGTACTTC.

The V call is TRBV19, the J call TRBJ2-5; D possibly corresponds to TRBD2 (5 bases). V lost 4 bases, J lost 3 bases, and 12 bases lay in between. This CDR3 comprises 14 residues. Germline V gives CDR1 LNHDA, CDR2 SQIVND (reference sequence). CDR3 loop: CASSTGPGKETQYF. Here the CDR3 DNA reads TGTGCCAGTAGTACCGGACCGGGAAAAGAGACCCAGTACTTC.

The chain recombines TRBV28 with TRBJ2-7, with unresolved D. The CDR3 contains 14 residues. Germline CDR1 and CDR2: MDHEN and SYDVKM. Trimming removed 5 bases from V and 5 bases from J, with 16 bases in between. As DNA, the CDR3 is TGTGCCAGCAGTACCCCCCAAGGGTTCGACGAGCAGTACTTC. This encodes CASSTPQGFDEQYF.

This clonotype was observed a few times. This chain links TRBV6-1 with TRBJ2-5, with a possible D match to TRBD1 (6 bases). V lost 3 bases and J 5 bases, leaving 13 bases between the germline ends. This CDR3 contains 14 residues. Germline values: CDR1 MNHNS, CDR2 SASEGT. The CDR3 sequence: CASSETGLEETQYF. The DNA for the CDR3 is TGTGCCAGCAGTGAGACAGGATTGGAGGAGACCCAGTACTTC.